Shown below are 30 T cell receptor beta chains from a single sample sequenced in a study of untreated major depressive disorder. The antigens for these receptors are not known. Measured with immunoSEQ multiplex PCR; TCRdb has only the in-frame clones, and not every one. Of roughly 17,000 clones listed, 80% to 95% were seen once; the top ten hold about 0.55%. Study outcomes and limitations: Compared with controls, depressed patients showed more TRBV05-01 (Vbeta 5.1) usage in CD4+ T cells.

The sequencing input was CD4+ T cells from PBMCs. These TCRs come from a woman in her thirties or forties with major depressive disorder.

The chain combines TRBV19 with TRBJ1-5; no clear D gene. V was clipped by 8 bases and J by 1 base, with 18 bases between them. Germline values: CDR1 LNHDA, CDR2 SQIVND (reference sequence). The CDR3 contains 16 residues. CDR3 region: CASSRAPLGSNQPQHF. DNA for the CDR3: TGTGCCAGTTCTAGGGCCCCCCTGGGCAGCAATCAGCCCCAGCATTTT.

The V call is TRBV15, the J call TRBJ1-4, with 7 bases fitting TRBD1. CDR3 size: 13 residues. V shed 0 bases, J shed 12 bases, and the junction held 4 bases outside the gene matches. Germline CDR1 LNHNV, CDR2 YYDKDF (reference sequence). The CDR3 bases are TGTGCCACCAGCAGAGACACAGGACAGGAACTGTTTTTT. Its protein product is CATSRDTGQELFF.

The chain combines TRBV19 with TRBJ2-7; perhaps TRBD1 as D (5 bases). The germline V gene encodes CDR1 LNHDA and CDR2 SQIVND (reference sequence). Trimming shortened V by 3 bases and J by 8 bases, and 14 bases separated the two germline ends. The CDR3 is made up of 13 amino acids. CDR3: CASSMVGRAKQYF. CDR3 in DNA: TGTGCCAGTAGTATGGTCGGCAGGGCCAAGCAGTACTTC.

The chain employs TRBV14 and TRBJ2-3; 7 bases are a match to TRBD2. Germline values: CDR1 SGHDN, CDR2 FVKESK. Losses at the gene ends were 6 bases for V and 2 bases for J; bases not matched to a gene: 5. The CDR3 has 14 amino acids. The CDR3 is CASRGGLTTDTQYF. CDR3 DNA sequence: TGTGCCAGCAGGGGGGGACTAACCACAGATACGCAGTATTTT. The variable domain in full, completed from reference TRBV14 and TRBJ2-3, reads EAGVTQFPSHSVIEKGQTVTLRCDPISGHDNLYWYRRVMGKEIKFLLHFVKESKQDESGMPNNRFLAERTGGTYSTLKVQPAELEDSGVYFCASRGGLTTDTQYFGPGTRLTVL.

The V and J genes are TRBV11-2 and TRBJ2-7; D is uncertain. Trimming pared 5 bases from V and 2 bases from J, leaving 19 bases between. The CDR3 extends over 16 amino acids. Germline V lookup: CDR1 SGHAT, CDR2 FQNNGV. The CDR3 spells CASSLISLEQAYEQYV. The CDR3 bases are TGTGCCAGCAGCCTCATCAGCTTGGAGCAGGCCTACGAGCAGTACGTC.

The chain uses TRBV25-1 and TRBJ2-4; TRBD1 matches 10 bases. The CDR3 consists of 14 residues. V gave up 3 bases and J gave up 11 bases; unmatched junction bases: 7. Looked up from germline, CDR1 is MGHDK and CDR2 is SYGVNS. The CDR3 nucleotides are TGTGCCAGCAGTGACCGGACAGGGGGTTCGGTTCAGTACTTC. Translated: CASSDRTGGSVQYF.

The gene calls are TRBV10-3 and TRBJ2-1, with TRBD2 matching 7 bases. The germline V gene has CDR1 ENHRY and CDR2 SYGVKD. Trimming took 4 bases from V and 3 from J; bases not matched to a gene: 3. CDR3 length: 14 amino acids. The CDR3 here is CAISGQRGYNEQFF. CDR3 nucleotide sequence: TGTGCCATCAGTGGCCAGCGGGGCTACAATGAGCAGTTCTTC.

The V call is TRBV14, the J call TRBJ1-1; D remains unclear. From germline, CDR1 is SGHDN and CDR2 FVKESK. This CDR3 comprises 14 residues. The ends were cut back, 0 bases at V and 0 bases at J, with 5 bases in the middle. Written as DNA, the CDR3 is TGTGCCAGCAGCCAAGACAGCATGAACACTGAAGCTTTCTTT. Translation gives CASSQDSMNTEAFF.

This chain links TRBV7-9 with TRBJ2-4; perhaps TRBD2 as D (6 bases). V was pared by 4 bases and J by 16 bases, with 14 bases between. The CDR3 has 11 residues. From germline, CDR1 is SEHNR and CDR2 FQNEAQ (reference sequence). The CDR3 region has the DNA TGTGCCAGCAGCTCCGAGGGGACTCGCTACTTC. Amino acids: CASSSEGTRYF.

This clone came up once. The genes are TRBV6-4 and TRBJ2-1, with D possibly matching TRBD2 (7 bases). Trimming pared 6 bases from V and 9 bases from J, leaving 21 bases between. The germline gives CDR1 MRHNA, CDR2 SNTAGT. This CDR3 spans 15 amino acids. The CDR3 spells CASSLGGEVMGEQFF. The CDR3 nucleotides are TGTGCCAGCAGCCTAGGGGGGGAAGTTATGGGTGAGCAGTTCTTC.

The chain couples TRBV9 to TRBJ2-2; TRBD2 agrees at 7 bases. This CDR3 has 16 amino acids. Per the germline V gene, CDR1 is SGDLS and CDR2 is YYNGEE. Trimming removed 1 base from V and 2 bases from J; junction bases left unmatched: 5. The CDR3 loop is CASSVHAGVNTGELFF. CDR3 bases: TGTGCCAGCAGCGTACATGCGGGAGTAAACACCGGGGAGCTGTTTTTT.

The CDR3 bases are TGTGCCAGCAGCTTGAGCTGGACAGATGAAAAACTGTTTTTT. Its translation is CASSLSWTDEKLFF. The chain employs TRBV7-8 and TRBJ1-4; weak D call: TRBD1 (6 bases). The V end was cut by 3 bases, the J end by 6 bases, with 11 bases between. The CDR3 spans 14 residues. The V gene's germline CDR1 is SGHVS and CDR2 FQNEAQ.

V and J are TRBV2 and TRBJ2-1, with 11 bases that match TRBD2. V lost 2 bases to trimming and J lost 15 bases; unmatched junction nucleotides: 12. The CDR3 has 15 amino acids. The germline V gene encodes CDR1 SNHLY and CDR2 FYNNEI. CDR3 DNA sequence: TGTGCCAGCAGTGAACGTTTGGGACTAGCGGATCTGACGTTCTTC. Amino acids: CASSERLGLADLTFF.

CDR3 sequence reads: CASSSPGLAGRNEQFF. CDR3 nucleotides: TGCGCCAGCAGCTCCCCGGGACTAGCGGGAAGGAATGAGCAGTTCTTC. The V call is TRBV5-1, the J call TRBJ2-1; TRBD2 matches 13 bases. The germline CDR1 and CDR2 sequences are SGHRS and YFSETQ. CDR3 length: 16 residues. V dropped 3 bases and J dropped 7; count of bases not matched to a gene: 7.

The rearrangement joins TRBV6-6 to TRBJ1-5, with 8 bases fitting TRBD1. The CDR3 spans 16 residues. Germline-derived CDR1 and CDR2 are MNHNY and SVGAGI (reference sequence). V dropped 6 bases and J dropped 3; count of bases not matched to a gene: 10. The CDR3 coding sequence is TGTGCCAGCAGCAATACAGGGGGAGGCCTCAATCAGCCCCAGCATTTT. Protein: CASSNTGGGLNQPQHF.

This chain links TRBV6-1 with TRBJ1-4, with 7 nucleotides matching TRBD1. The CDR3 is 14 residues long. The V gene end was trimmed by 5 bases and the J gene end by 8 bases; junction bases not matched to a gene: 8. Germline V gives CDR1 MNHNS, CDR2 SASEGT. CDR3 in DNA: TGTGCCAGCAGTTCCACCGGGACAGCCGAAAAACTGTTTTTT. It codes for CASSSTGTAEKLFF.

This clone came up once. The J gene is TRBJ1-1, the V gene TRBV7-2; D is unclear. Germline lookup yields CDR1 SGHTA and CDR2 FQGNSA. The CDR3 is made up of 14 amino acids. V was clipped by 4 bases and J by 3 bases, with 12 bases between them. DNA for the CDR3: TGTGCCAGCAGCTCCCGGACTAGGTACACTGAAGCTTTCTTT. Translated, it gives CASSSRTRYTEAFF.

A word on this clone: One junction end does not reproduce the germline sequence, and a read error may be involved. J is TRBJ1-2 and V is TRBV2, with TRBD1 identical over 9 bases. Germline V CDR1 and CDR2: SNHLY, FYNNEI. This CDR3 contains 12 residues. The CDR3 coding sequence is TGTGCCAGCAAAGGGACAGGGTATTTATCGCACTTC. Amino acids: CASKGTGYLSHF.

Written as DNA, the CDR3 is TGTGCCAGCAGACTAACAGGGGCCGATGGCTACACCTTC. It encodes CASRLTGADGYTF. This rearrangement joins TRBV6-1 to TRBJ1-2; 7 bases align to TRBD1. V lost 6 bases and J lost 6; bases outside the gene matches: 7. The CDR3 spans 13 residues. The germline V gene has CDR1 MNHNS and CDR2 SASEGT.

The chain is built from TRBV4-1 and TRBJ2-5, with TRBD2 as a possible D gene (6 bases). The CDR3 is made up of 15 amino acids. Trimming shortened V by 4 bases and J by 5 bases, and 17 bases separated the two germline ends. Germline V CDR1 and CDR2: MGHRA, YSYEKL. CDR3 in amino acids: CASSPQGAGVETQYF. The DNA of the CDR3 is TGCGCCAGCAGCCCCCAGGGAGCGGGTGTGGAGACCCAGTACTTC.

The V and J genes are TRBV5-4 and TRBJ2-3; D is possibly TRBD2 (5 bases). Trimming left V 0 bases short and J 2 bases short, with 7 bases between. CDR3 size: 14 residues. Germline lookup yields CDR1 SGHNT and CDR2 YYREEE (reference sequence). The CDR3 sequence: CASSLERLTDTQYF. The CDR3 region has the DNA TGTGCCAGCAGCTTGGAGCGGCTCACAGATACGCAGTATTTT.

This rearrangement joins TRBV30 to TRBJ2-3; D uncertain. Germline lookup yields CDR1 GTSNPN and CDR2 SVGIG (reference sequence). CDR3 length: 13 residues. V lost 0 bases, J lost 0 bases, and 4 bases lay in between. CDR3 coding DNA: TGTGCCTGGAGTGTTCCTAGCACAGATACGCAGTATTTT. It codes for CAWSVPSTDTQYF.

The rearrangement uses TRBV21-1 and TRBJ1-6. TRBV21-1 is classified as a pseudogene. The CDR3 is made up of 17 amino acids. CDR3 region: CASSKYPGSSYNSPLHF. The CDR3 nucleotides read TGTGCCAGCAGCAAATATCCAGGGAGCTCCTATAATTCACCCCTCCACTTT.

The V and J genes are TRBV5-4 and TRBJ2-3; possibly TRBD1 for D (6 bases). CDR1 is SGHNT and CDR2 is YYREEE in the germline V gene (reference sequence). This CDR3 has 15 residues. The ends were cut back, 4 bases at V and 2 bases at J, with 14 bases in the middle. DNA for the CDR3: TGTGCCAGCAGCCCAGCGACAGGCTTCACAGATACGCAGTATTTT. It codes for CASSPATGFTDTQYF.

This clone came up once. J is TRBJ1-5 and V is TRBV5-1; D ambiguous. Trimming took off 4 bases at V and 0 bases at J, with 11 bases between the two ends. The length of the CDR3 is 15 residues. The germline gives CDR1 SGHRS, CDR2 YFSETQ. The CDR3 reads CASSEDGYSNQPQHF. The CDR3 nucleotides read TGCGCCAGCAGCGAGGACGGTTATAGCAATCAGCCCCAGCATTTT.

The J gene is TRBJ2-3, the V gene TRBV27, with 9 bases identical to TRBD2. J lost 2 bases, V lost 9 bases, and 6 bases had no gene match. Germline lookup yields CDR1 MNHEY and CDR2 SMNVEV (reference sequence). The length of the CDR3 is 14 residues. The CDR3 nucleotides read TGTGCCAGTAGCGGGACTAGCCTCACAGATACGCAGTATTTT. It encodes CASSGTSLTDTQYF.

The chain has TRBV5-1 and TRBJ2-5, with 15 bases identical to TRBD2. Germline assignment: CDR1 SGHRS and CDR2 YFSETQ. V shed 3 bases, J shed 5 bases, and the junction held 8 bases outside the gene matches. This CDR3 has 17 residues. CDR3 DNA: TGCGCCAGCAGCTATGGACTAGCGGGAGGGCCAGGGGAGACCCAGTACTTC. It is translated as CASSYGLAGGPGETQYF.

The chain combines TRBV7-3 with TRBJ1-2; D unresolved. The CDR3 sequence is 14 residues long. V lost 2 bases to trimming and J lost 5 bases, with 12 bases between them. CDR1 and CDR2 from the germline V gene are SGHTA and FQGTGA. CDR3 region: CASSLGSGAYGYTF. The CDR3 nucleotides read TGTGCCAGCAGCTTAGGATCGGGTGCATATGGCTACACCTTC.

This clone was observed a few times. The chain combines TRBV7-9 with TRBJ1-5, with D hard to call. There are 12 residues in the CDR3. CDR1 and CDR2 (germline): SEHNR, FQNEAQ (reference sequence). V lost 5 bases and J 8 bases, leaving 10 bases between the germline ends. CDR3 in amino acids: CASSRDVEPQHF. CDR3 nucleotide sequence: TGTGCCAGCAGCCGCGACGTTGAGCCCCAGCATTTT.

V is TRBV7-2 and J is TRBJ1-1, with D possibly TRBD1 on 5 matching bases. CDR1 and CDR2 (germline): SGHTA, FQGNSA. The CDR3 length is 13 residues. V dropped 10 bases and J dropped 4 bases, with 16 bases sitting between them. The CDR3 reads CAIRRRGSTEAFF. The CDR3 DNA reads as TGTGCCATTAGAAGGCGGGGGAGCACTGAAGCTTTCTTT.